Sequencing of this T cell receptor beta chain was carried out in a study of blood T cell repertoires in COVID-19. About the study: COVID-19 samples, acute and convalescent, were from the United States, Italy and Spain. From T cells, B-cell-depleted T cells, or PBMCs came the material, which was cDNA or gDNA.

The study counted Cohort 3 donors as recovered given two negative PCRs, clearance, or symptom resolution. Sequencing used immunoSEQ multiplex PCR; TCRdb keeps in-frame clones, though not all of them. This sample has nearly 350,000 clones; 87% occur once, and the top ten carry over 0.8%. Trimming removed 1 base from V and 5 bases from J, with 9 bases in between. CDR1 is SGHNT and CDR2 is YYREEE in the germline V gene (reference sequence). The CDR3 runs 13 residues. The sequence was obtained from a woman aged 25 to 39 who had recovered from COVID-19. The chain employs TRBV5-4 and TRBJ2-5; possibly TRBD1 for D (6 bases). The specimen sequenced was PBMCs or T cells enriched from blood (not recorded which). CDR3 region: CASSLRTGETQYF. In DNA, the CDR3 is TGTGCCAGCAGCTTGAGAACAGGGGAGACCCAGTACTTC.